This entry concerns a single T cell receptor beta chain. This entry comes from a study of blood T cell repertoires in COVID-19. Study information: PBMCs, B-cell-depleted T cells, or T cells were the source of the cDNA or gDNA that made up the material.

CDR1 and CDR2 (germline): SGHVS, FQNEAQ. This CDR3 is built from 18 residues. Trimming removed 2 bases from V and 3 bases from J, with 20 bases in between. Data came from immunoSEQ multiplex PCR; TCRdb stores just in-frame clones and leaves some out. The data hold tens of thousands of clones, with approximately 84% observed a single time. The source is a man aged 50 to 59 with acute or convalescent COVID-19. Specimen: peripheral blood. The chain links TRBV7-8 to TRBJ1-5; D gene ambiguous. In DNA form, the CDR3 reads TGTGCCAGCAGCTTAACAGTCCTATCGTTAGTTACCAATCAGCCCCAGCATTTT. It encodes CASSLTVLSLVTNQPQHF.